This T cell receptor (beta chain) was observed in a study of low-dose radiotherapy and immunotherapy resistance in tumors. Study summary: Cohort 2 was treated with 1 Gy per fraction every two weeks, amounting to 13 Gy across 26 weeks. Oral administration of aspirin 300 mg daily occurred for four cycles, commencing at cycle 1 day 1.

This clonotype has a count of ten or more. First-strand cDNA used TRAV- and TRBV-specific primers, covering alpha and beta chains. For amplifying TCRs, the PCR ran for around 20 cycles with Phusion, which was used together with a constant-region primer and the adapter on the V primers. mRNA, after isolation, was amplified by in vitro transcription. One entry per CDR3 protein results from TCRdb running MiXCR on the reads. Of 40,000 or so distinct CDR3 sequences listed, roughly 31% are singletons. Noted time point: before trial treatment. Advanced solid tumors lacking tumor-infiltrating lymphocytes characterized eligible patients. This CDR3 has 14 amino acids. With 3 bases removed from V and 5 bases from J, the gap between germline ends came to 13 bases. Germline V gives CDR1 LGHDT, CDR2 YNNKEL (reference sequence).

The chain couples TRBV3-1 to TRBJ2-5, with D perhaps TRBD2 (5 bases). This clonotype was sampled from a male donor with gallbladder cancer. The sample was PBMCs, taken before treatment. In nucleotides, the CDR3 is TGTGCCAGCAGCCAGCCTAGCCTGGGGGAGACCCAGTACTTC. Protein sequence: CASSQPSLGETQYF.